Listed here are 10 T cell receptor beta chains from one sample, sequenced in a study of spatial heterogeneity in lung cancer. Described time point: sample taken at primary tumor resection. TCRdb itself ran the 5' RACE reads through MiXCR, one entry per CDR3 protein. The repertoire holds 20,000 to 30,000 distinct CDR3 sequences, around 4.5% seen once, with under 6.5% in the top ten. Sequences were derived from PBMCs, sampled at surgery. Source of these receptors: a male donor with early-stage non-small cell lung cancer.

This clonotype was observed many times. The V and J genes are TRBV24-1 and TRBJ1-2; weak D call: TRBD1 (5 bases). V was shortened by 0 bases and J by 8 bases, with 9 bases between the two germline ends. This CDR3 is 13 amino acids long. CDR1 is KGHDR, CDR2 SFDVKD, per germline. The CDR3 reads CATSDLQGGGYTF. In nucleotides, the CDR3 is TGTGCCACCAGTGATTTGCAGGGAGGCGGCTACACCTTC.

The table lists this clonotype with many counts. The gene calls are TRBV7-2 and TRBJ2-7; 10 bases map to TRBD2. The CDR3 length is 15 residues. With V trimmed by 3 bases and J by 4 bases, 6 bases remained unmatched. Germline V lookup: CDR1 SGHTA, CDR2 FQGNSA. CDR3 sequence reads: CASSFSVAGGYEQYF. In nucleotides, the CDR3 is TGTGCCAGCAGCTTTAGTGTAGCGGGGGGATACGAGCAGTACTTC.

J is TRBJ2-6 and V is TRBV29-1; D gene uncertain. The germline V gene has CDR1 SQVTM and CDR2 ANQGSEA. This CDR3 comprises 14 residues. Trimming took off 4 bases at V and 0 bases at J, with 7 bases between the two ends. In DNA, the CDR3 is TGCAGCGTTGCGGCGGTCTCTGGGGCCAACGTCCTGACTTTC. It yields the protein CSVAAVSGANVLTF.

This clonotype occurred a few times. V and J are TRBV25-1 and TRBJ1-1, with TRBD1 matching 9 bases. This CDR3 spans 14 amino acids. Germline V CDR1 and CDR2: MGHDK, SYGVNS. Germline trimming cut 6 bases from V and 6 bases from J; bases unmatched to any gene: 8. The CDR3 region has the DNA TGTGCCAGCAGACAACAGGGGGCTGGAGCTGAAGCTTTCTTT. This gives the protein CASRQQGAGAEAFF.

In regard to this clonotype: A much larger clone differs by one base, so this may be a read error. The rearrangement joins TRBV5-1 to TRBJ1-2; 9 bases are shared with TRBD1. Germline V gene lookup returns CDR1 SGHRS and CDR2 YFSETQ. This CDR3 comprises 14 residues. With V trimmed by 4 bases and J by 7 bases, 8 bases remained unmatched. CDR3 bases: TGCGCCAGCAGCGACGACAGGGGGGTCTCTGGCTACACCTTC. Protein: CASSDDRGVSGYTF. Full variable domain (remainder filled in from reference TRBV5-1 and TRBJ1-2): KAGVTQTPRYLIKTRGQQVTLSCSPISGHRSVSWYQQTPGQGLQFLFEYFSETQRNKGNFPGRFSGRQFSNSRSEMNVSTLELGDSALYLCASSDDRGVSGYTFGSGTRLTVV.

This clonotype has just a few counts. The V call is TRBV27, the J call TRBJ2-1, with D perhaps TRBD1 or TRBD2 (5 bases each). Trimming removed 3 bases at V and 7 bases at J, with 13 bases between. This CDR3 spans 14 amino acids. Germline CDR1 MNHEY, CDR2 SMNVEV (reference sequence). The CDR3 loop reads CASSLGLALNEQFF. The CDR3 DNA is TGTGCCAGCAGTTTGGGGCTAGCCCTTAATGAGCAGTTCTTC.

This clonotype was seen many times. V usage is TRBV7-9 and J usage is TRBJ2-6; D not certain. Germline lookup yields CDR1 SEHNR and CDR2 FQNEAQ (reference sequence). This CDR3 has 16 residues. Trimming cost V 4 bases and J 1 base, with 11 bases left between them. The CDR3 spells CASSSVGWSGANVLTF. The CDR3 bases are TGTGCCAGCAGCTCCGTTGGGTGGTCTGGGGCCAACGTCCTGACTTTC.

In its sample, this clonotype was seen a few times. This chain uses TRBV3-1 with TRBJ2-1; TRBD1 agrees at 11 bases. The CDR3 contains 15 residues. The junction had 6 bases not matched to a gene; V was cut back by 4 bases and J by 7 bases. Germline V CDR1 and CDR2: LGHDT, YNNKEL (reference sequence). The CDR3, as DNA: TGTGCCAGCAGCCCGTACGGGACAGGGGGAAATGAGCAGTTCTTC. Amino acid sequence: CASSPYGTGGNEQFF.

Many counts were recorded for this clonotype. The chain carries TRBV12-3 or TRBV12-4 and TRBJ2-7; D not resolved. The CDR3 sequence is 12 residues long. V lost 4 bases to trimming and J lost 7 bases, with 11 bases between them. CDR3 nucleotide sequence: TGTGCCAGCAGTTCCCAGGTGGGGGAGCAGTACTTC. It translates to CASSSQVGEQYF.

By share, this clonotype ranks as medium-sized (0.01 to 0.1%). The rearrangement links TRBV27 to TRBJ2-5; D is possibly TRBD1 (6 bases). Germline CDR1 reads MNHEY; CDR2 reads SMNVEV (reference sequence). The CDR3 length is 14 residues. Trimming pared 5 bases from V and 8 bases from J, leaving 18 bases between. CDR3 nucleotides: TGTGCCAGCAGTCCCAGGACAGCCATGGCCACCCAGTACTTC. This codes for CASSPRTAMATQYF.